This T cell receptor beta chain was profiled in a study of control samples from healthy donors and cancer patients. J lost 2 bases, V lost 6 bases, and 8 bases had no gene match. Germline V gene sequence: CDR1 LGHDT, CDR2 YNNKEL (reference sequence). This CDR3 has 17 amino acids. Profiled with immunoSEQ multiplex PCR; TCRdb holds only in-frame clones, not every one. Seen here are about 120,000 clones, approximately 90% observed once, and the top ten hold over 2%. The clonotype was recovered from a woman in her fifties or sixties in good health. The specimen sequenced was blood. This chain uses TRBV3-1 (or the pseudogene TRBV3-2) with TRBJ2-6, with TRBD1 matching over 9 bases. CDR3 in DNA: TGTGCCAGCAGTGGCCGGGACAGGGCAACTGGGGCCAACGTCCTGACTTTC. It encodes CASSGRDRATGANVLTF.